This T cell receptor beta chain was observed in a study of naive CD8 T cells in extremely preterm neonates. Whole-study results and caveats: Compared with older groups, preterm CDR3s were shorter, with fewer N additions and less trimming. Shared CDR3 nucleotide sequences: preterm less than 3%, term about 0.37%, children 0.025% to 0.035%, adults around 0.0096%. Preterm neonate repertoires were significantly less rich by iChao1 than others.

Concerning this clone: Its specificity is unknown.

Sequenced by immunoSEQ multiplex PCR; TCRdb stores in-frame clones only, minus some. Among about 7,300 clones listed, 92% were seen once. Cord blood came from elective full-term cesareans at about 37-41 weeks without labor or membrane rupture. The sample holds sorted live naive CD8+ CD45RA+CCR7+ T cells. The germline CDR1 and CDR2 sequences are SGHDN and FVKESK. The CDR3 covers 15 residues. V shed 5 bases and J 1 base; nucleotides not matched to a gene: 7. Sequencing used naive CD8+ T cells from cord blood. The chain has TRBV14 and TRBJ1-1; 7 bases match TRBD1. The TCR originated in a newborn in good health. The CDR3 here is CASSVRQGQNTEAFF. CDR3 sequence (DNA): TGTGCCAGCAGCGTCAGACAGGGACAGAACACTGAAGCTTTCTTT.